This record concerns one TCR beta chain sequence. Only in-frame clones appear in the TCRdb table, and some are missing; sequencing was by immunoSEQ multiplex PCR. The top ten hold 2.2% of the sample, which has fewer than 65,000 clones, 91% seen once. This specimen comes from a study of T cell changes during pregnancy in multiple sclerosis. The CDR3 spans 14 residues. Germline CDR1 is SGHRS and CDR2 is YFSETQ. With V trimmed by 5 bases and J by 4 bases, 5 bases remained unmatched. Sample: peripheral blood, taken in the third trimester of pregnancy. This receptor was taken from a female donor in good health, enrolled as a control in a pregnancy study. The chain combines TRBV5-1 with TRBJ2-7; 11 bases fit TRBD2. Here the CDR3 DNA reads TGCGCCAGCAGGAGAACTAGCGGGAGTTACGAGCAGTACTTC. The encoded protein is CASRRTSGSYEQYF.